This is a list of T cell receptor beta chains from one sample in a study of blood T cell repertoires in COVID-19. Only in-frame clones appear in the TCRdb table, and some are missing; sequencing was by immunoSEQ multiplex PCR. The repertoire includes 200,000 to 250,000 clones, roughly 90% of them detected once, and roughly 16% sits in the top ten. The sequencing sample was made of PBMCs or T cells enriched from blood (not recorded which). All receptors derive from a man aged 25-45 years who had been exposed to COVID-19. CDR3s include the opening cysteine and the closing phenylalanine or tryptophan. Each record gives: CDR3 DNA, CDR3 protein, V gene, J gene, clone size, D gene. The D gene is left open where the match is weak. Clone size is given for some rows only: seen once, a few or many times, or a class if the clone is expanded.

CDR3 DNA: TGTGCCATCAGGGAAGGGGTTTCTGGAAACACCATATATTTT
CDR3 protein: CAIREGVSGNTIYF
V gene: TRBV10-3
J gene: TRBJ1-3
clone size: -
D gene: -

CDR3 DNA: TGTGCCAGCAGCGACAGTAACAGGCCTCATGGCTACACCTTC
CDR3 protein: CASSDSNRPHGYTF
V gene: TRBV7-9
J gene: TRBJ1-2
clone size: -
D gene: -

CDR3 DNA: TGTGCCAGCAGCTTAGAGGTGACTAGCACAGATACGCAGTATTTT
CDR3 protein: CASSLEVTSTDTQYF
V gene: TRBV7-6
J gene: TRBJ2-3
clone size: -
D gene: -

CDR3 DNA: TGTGCCAGCAGCCAAGATAACCCCGCTACCAACACCATATATTTT
CDR3 protein: CASSQDNPATNTIYF
V gene: TRBV4-2
J gene: TRBJ1-3
clone size: -
D gene: -

CDR3 DNA: TGTGCCAGCAGTGGAGAAGTCGAGACCCAGTACTTC
CDR3 protein: CASSGEVETQYF
V gene: TRBV6-6
J gene: TRBJ2-5
clone size: -
D gene: -

CDR3 DNA: TGTGCCAGCAGTGACGGGGGGAGACGCGGGGCTTTCTTT
CDR3 protein: CASSDGGRRGAFF
V gene: TRBV6-4
J gene: TRBJ1-1
clone size: -
D gene: -

CDR3 DNA: TGTGCCAGCAGTAAACAGGGCCTGGGTGGCTACACCTTC
CDR3 protein: CASSKQGLGGYTF
V gene: TRBV6-5
J gene: TRBJ1-2
clone size: once
D gene: -

CDR3 DNA: TGTGCCAGCACCCCGGGCACTGAAGCTTTCTTT
CDR3 protein: CASTPGTEAFF
V gene: TRBV7-9
J gene: TRBJ1-1
clone size: -
D gene: -

CDR3 DNA: TGTGCCAGCAGCACTGGGACTAGCGGGGGGGCCGGTGAGCAGTTCTTC
CDR3 protein: CASSTGTSGGAGEQFF
V gene: TRBV13
J gene: TRBJ2-1
clone size: -
D gene: TRBD2

CDR3 DNA: TGTGCCAGCAGCTTACAGTCTTCGGGGACTGAAGCTTTCTTT
CDR3 protein: CASSLQSSGTEAFF
V gene: TRBV7-9
J gene: TRBJ1-1
clone size: -
D gene: -

CDR3 DNA: TGTGCCAGCATCGAGAGGACAGGAGGAGGGGAGACCCAGTACTTC
CDR3 protein: CASIERTGGGETQYF
V gene: TRBV2
J gene: TRBJ2-5
clone size: few
D gene: -

CDR3 DNA: TGCGCCAGCAGCTTGGACAGGGCAACCTACGAGCAGTACTTC
CDR3 protein: CASSLDRATYEQYF
V gene: TRBV5-1
J gene: TRBJ2-7
clone size: -
D gene: -

CDR3 DNA: TGTGCCAGCAGCTGGAGCTCCTACGAGCAGTACTTC
CDR3 protein: CASSWSSYEQYF
V gene: TRBV5-6
J gene: TRBJ2-7
clone size: few
D gene: -

CDR3 DNA: TGTGCCAGCAGTATCCCGGGACTAGCGGGCAATGAGCAGTTCTTC
CDR3 protein: CASSIPGLAGNEQFF
V gene: TRBV19
J gene: TRBJ2-1
clone size: -
D gene: TRBD2

CDR3 DNA: TGTGCCAGCAGCTTGAAATTGGGGGGGGCAATGACAGATACGCAGTATTTT
CDR3 protein: CASSLKLGGAMTDTQYF
V gene: TRBV5-4
J gene: TRBJ2-3
clone size: -
D gene: -

CDR3 DNA: TGTGCCAGCAGCCAAGTTAACAGTTTGAACTATGGCTACACCTTC
CDR3 protein: CASSQVNSLNYGYTF
V gene: TRBV4-2
J gene: TRBJ1-2
clone size: -
D gene: -

CDR3 DNA: TGCAGTGCCCTGGGGGGCACTGAAGCTTTCTTT
CDR3 protein: CSALGGTEAFF
V gene: TRBV20-1
J gene: TRBJ1-1
clone size: -
D gene: -

CDR3 DNA: TGTGCCAGCAGCGTACGATGGGGGGGCTTCAACAATGAGCAGTTCTTC
CDR3 protein: CASSVRWGGFNNEQFF
V gene: TRBV7-2
J gene: TRBJ2-1
clone size: -
D gene: -

CDR3 DNA: TGTGCCAGCAGTGAGGGGGCGGCGGGGGGTGAAGCTTTCTTT
CDR3 protein: CASSEGAAGGEAFF
V gene: TRBV2
J gene: TRBJ1-1
clone size: -
D gene: -

CDR3 DNA: TGCAGCGTGTCCTTGAGGGCTTCTGACACTGAAGCTTTCTTT
CDR3 protein: CSVSLRASDTEAFF
V gene: TRBV29-1
J gene: TRBJ1-1
clone size: -
D gene: -

CDR3 DNA: TGCGCCAGCAGCCCCGGGACAGCCAGCAATTATGGCTACACCTTC
CDR3 protein: CASSPGTASNYGYTF
V gene: TRBV4-1
J gene: TRBJ1-2
clone size: -
D gene: TRBD1

CDR3 DNA: TGTGCCAGCAGCCCACGGCGAGGGGGCGAAACCACCGGGGAGCTGTTTTTT
CDR3 protein: CASSPRRGGETTGELFF
V gene: TRBV9
J gene: TRBJ2-2
clone size: -
D gene: TRBD1

CDR3 DNA: TGTGCCACCAGTAATCGGAGTGGCTCCTACGAGCAGTACTTC
CDR3 protein: CATSNRSGSYEQYF
V gene: TRBV19
J gene: TRBJ2-7
clone size: -
D gene: -

CDR3 DNA: TGTGCCAGCAGTTATTCTGCTAGCGGTCTTGAGCAGTTCTTC
CDR3 protein: CASSYSASGLEQFF
V gene: TRBV6-2/TRBV6-3
J gene: TRBJ2-1
clone size: -
D gene: TRBD2

CDR3 DNA: TGCAGCGTCGCCCAGGGGACAGGGGGGGAGACCCAGTACTTC
CDR3 protein: CSVAQGTGGETQYF
V gene: TRBV29-1
J gene: TRBJ2-5
clone size: -
D gene: TRBD1

CDR3 DNA: TGTGCCAGCAGCTTGGGAGGAGTTAGCGGGAACTACGAGCAGTACTTC
CDR3 protein: CASSLGGVSGNYEQYF
V gene: TRBV5-4
J gene: TRBJ2-7
clone size: -
D gene: TRBD2

CDR3 DNA: TGTGCCAGCAGTGAATATGGAGCTGAAGCTTTCTTT
CDR3 protein: CASSEYGAEAFF
V gene: TRBV25-1
J gene: TRBJ1-1
clone size: -
D gene: -

CDR3 DNA: TGTGCCAGCAGGAAGGTGGGAGGCAATGAGCAGTTCTTC
CDR3 protein: CASRKVGGNEQFF
V gene: TRBV2
J gene: TRBJ2-1
clone size: -
D gene: -

CDR3 DNA: TGTGCCAGCAGCTTAGGCCAGGGGGCTGTTTCGGAGACCCAGTACTTC
CDR3 protein: CASSLGQGAVSETQYF
V gene: TRBV7-2
J gene: TRBJ2-5
clone size: -
D gene: TRBD1

CDR3 DNA: TGTGCCAGCAGCCCCTCGCCCGGGGAGACCCAGTACTTC
CDR3 protein: CASSPSPGETQYF
V gene: TRBV9
J gene: TRBJ2-5
clone size: -
D gene: -

CDR3 DNA: TGTGCCTGGAGTGCGGACATCGATTACGAGCAGTACTTC
CDR3 protein: CAWSADIDYEQYF
V gene: TRBV30
J gene: TRBJ2-7
clone size: -
D gene: -

CDR3 DNA: TGTGCCAGCAGCCAAGATCGAACAGACAACACTGAAGCTTTCTTT
CDR3 protein: CASSQDRTDNTEAFF
V gene: TRBV3-1/TRBV3-2
J gene: TRBJ1-1
clone size: once
D gene: -

CDR3 DNA: TGTGCCAGCTCACCGATTTCAGGGGTCGAGGGCTACACCTTC
CDR3 protein: CASSPISGVEGYTF
V gene: TRBV18
J gene: TRBJ1-2
clone size: -
D gene: -

CDR3 DNA: TGTGCCAGCAGCGTAGGCGGAGGAACGCACCTCCACTTT
CDR3 protein: CASSVGGGTHLHF
V gene: TRBV9
J gene: TRBJ1-6
clone size: -
D gene: -

CDR3 DNA: TGTGCCAGCAGCGTAGACCTGGCTAGCGGGGGGGAGGCCTATACGCAGTATTTT
CDR3 protein: CASSVDLASGGEAYTQYF
V gene: TRBV9
J gene: TRBJ2-3
clone size: few
D gene: TRBD2

CDR3 DNA: TGCGCCAGCAGCCAAGTACCAGTCACTGAAGCTTTCTTT
CDR3 protein: CASSQVPVTEAFF
V gene: TRBV4-3
J gene: TRBJ1-1
clone size: -
D gene: -

CDR3 DNA: TGTGCCAGCAGTGTGTTAGGGGTCCAGGGGGCTGAAAAACTGTTTTTT
CDR3 protein: CASSVLGVQGAEKLFF
V gene: TRBV2
J gene: TRBJ1-4
clone size: -
D gene: TRBD1

CDR3 DNA: TGTGCCAGCAGTTTATATGGCCTAGACCCGAACACTGAAGCTTTCTTT
CDR3 protein: CASSLYGLDPNTEAFF
V gene: TRBV27
J gene: TRBJ1-1
clone size: -
D gene: -